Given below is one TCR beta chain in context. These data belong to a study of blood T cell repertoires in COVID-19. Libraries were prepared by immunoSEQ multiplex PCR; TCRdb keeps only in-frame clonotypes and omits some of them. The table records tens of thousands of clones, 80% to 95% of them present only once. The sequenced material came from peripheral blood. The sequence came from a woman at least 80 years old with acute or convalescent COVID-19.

The CDR3 region is CASSQDLTGSGNTIYF. The CDR3 DNA is TGTGCCAGCAGCCAAGACCTAACTGGCTCTGGAAACACCATATATTTT. V is TRBV3-1 (or the pseudogene TRBV3-2) and J is TRBJ1-3; D gene ambiguous. V lost 0 bases and J 0 bases, leaving 9 bases between the germline ends. Germline V lookup: CDR1 LGHDT, CDR2 YNNKEL (reference sequence). The CDR3 is 16 residues long.